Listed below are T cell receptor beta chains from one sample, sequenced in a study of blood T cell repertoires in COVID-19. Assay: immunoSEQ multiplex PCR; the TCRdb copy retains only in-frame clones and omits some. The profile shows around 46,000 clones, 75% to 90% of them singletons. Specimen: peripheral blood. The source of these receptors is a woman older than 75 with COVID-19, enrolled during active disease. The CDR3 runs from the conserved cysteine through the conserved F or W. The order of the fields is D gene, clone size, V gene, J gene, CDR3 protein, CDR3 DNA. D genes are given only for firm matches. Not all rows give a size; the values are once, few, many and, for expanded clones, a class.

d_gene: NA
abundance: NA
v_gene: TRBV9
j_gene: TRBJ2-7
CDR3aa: CASSVAGSSPYEQYF
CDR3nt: TGTGCCAGCAGCGTAGCAGGCAGTTCGCCCTACGAGCAGTACTTC

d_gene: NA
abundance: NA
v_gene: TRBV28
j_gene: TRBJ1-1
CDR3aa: CASSLGGGRSTEAFF
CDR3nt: TGTGCCAGCAGTTTAGGAGGAGGTCGAAGCACTGAAGCTTTCTTT

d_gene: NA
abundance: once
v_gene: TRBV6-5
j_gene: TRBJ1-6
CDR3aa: CASRAEGVNSPLHF
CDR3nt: TGTGCCAGCAGGGCTGAGGGGGTCAATTCACCCCTCCACTTT

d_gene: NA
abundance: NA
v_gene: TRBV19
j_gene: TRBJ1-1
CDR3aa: CASSNWAEAFF
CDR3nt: TGTGCCAGTTCTAACTGGGCAGAAGCTTTCTTT

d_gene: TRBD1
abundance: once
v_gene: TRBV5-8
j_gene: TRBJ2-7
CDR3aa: CASSRMSIQGAGNEQYF
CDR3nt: TGTGCCAGCAGCCGTATGTCTATACAGGGGGCAGGGAACGAGCAGTACTTC

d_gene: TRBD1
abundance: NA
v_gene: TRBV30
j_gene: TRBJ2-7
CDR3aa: CAWRWTGVDEQYF
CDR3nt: TGTGCCTGGAGGTGGACAGGGGTCGACGAGCAGTACTTC

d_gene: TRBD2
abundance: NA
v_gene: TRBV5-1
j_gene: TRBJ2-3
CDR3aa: CASSDPSGGQIF
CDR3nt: TGCGCCAGCAGCGACCCTAGCGGGGGTCAAATTTTT

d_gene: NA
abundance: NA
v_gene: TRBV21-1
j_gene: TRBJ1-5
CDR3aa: CASSKGDRDFVEQPQHF
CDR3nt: TGTGCCAGCAGCAAAGGGGACAGGGACTTCGTAGAACAGCCCCAGCATTTT

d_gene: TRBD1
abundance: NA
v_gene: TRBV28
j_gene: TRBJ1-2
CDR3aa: CASRLPGQLNYGYTF
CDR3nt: TGTGCCAGCAGACTACCGGGACAGCTAAACTATGGCTACACCTTC

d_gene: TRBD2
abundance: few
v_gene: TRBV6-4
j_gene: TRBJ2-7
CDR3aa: CASSASGDHYEQYF
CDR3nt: TGTGCCAGCAGTGCGAGCGGGGACCACTACGAGCAGTACTTC

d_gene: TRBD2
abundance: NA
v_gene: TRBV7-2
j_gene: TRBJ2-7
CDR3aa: CASSSGLQSYEQYF
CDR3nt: TGTGCCAGCAGCTCGGGACTACAGTCCTACGAGCAGTACTTC

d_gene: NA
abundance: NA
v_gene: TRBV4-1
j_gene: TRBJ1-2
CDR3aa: CASSQQGGEGYTF
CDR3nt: TGCGCCAGCAGTCAACAGGGAGGTGAGGGCTACACCTTC

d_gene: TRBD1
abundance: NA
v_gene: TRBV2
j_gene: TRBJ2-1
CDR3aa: CASSVRTGAYNEQFF
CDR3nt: TGTGCCAGCAGTGTTAGGACAGGGGCCTACAATGAGCAGTTCTTC

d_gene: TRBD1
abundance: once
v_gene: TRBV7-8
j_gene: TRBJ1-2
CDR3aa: CASSSGTGANYGYTF
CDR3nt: TGTGCCAGCAGTTCTGGGACAGGGGCAAACTATGGCTACACCTTC

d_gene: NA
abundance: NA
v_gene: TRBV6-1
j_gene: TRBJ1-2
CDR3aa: CASSRQVALYTF
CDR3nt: TGTGCCAGCAGCCGACAGGTCGCCCTCTACACCTTC

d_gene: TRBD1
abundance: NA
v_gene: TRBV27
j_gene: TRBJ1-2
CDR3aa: CASRPTGVGGYTF
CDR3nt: TGTGCCAGCAGACCGACAGGGGTTGGTGGCTACACCTTC

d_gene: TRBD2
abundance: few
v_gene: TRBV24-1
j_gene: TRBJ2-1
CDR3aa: CATSDPGTSGTSYNEQFF
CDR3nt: TGTGCCACCAGTGATCCCGGGACTAGCGGGACTTCCTACAATGAGCAGTTCTTC

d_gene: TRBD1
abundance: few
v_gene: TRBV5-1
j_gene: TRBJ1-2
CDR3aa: CASSLAWGQGYGYTF
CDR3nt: TGCGCCAGCAGCTTGGCGTGGGGACAGGGCTATGGCTACACCTTC

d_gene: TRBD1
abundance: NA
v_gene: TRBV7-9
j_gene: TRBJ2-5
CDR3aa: CASSPGTAQETQYF
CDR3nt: TGTGCCAGCAGCCCCGGGACAGCACAAGAGACCCAGTACTTC

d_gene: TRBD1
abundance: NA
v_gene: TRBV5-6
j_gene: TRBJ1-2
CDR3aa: CASSSRDRGHGGYTF
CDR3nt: TGTGCCAGCAGCTCCCGGGACAGGGGGCATGGGGGCTACACCTTC

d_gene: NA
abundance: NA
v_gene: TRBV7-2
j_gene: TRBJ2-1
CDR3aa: CASSLDGMTYNEQFF
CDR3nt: TGTGCCAGCAGCTTAGACGGTATGACATACAATGAGCAGTTCTTC

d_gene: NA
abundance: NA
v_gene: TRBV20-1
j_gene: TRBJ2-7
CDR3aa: CSAFSLEQYF
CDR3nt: TGCAGTGCTTTTAGTCTCGAGCAGTACTTC

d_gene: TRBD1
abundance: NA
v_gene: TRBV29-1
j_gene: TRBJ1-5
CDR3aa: CSVSTGGSNQPQHF
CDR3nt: TGCAGCGTTTCAACAGGGGGCAGCAATCAGCCCCAGCATTTT

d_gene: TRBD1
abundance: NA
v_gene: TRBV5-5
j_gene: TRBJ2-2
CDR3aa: CASSLTRDRAITGELFF
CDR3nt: TGTGCCAGCAGCTTGACCCGGGACAGGGCTATAACCGGGGAGCTGTTTTTT

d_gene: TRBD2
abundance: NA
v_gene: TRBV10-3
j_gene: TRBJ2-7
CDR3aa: CAIGPSGSHEQYF
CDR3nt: TGTGCCATCGGCCCTAGCGGGAGTCACGAGCAGTACTTC

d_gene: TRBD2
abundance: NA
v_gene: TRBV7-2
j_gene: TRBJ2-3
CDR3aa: CASSQSGTSGSTQYF
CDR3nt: TGTGCCAGCAGCCAATCCGGGACTAGCGGGAGTACGCAGTATTTT

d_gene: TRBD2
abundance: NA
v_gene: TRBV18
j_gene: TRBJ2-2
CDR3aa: CASSPRLAGPSQNTGELFF
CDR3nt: TGTGCCAGCTCACCCAGACTAGCGGGGCCTTCTCAGAACACCGGGGAGCTGTTTTTT

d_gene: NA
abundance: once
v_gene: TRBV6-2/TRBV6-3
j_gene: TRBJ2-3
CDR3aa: CASSYVAGLSTDTQYF
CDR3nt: TGTGCCAGCAGTTACGTGGCGGGGCTAAGCACAGATACGCAGTATTTT

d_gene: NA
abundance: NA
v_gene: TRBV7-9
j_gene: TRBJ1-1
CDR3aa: CASSLVSLSGTEAFF
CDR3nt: TGTGCCAGCAGCTTAGTATCTTTGAGTGGCACTGAAGCTTTCTTT

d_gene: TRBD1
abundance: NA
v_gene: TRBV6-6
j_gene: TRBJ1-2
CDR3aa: CASRTGQVKANYGYTF
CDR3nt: TGTGCCAGCAGAACCGGACAGGTTAAAGCTAACTATGGCTACACCTTC

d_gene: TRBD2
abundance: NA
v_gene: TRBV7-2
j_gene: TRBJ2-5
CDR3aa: CASSPPGRAGGQETQYF
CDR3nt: TGTGCCAGCAGCCCCCCGGGTCGAGCGGGGGGACAAGAGACCCAGTACTTC

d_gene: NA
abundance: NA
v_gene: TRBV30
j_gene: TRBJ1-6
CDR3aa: CASNIGGAISSSPLHF
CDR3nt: TGTGCCTCAAACATCGGGGGGGCCATATCTTCTTCACCCCTCCACTTT

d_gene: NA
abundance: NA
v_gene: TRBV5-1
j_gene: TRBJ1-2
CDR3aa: CASSLDGGRLIGYTF
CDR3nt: TGCGCCAGCAGCTTGGACGGCGGTAGGTTGATCGGCTACACCTTC

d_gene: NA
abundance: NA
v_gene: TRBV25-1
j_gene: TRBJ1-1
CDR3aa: CASSETRSEAFF
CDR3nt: TGTGCCAGCAGTGAAACTAGGTCTGAAGCTTTCTTT

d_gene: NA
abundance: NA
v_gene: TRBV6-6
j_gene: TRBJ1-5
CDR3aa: CASSYLGVGNQPQHF
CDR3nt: TGTGCCAGCAGTTACTTGGGAGTAGGAAATCAGCCCCAGCATTTT

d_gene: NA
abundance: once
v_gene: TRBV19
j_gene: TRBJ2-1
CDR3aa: CASSPRAQRVNNEQFF
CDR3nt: TGTGCCAGTAGTCCTAGGGCCCAGCGGGTGAACAATGAGCAGTTCTTC

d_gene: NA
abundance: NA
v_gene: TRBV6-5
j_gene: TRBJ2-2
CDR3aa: CASSYRGNTGELFF
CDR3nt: TGTGCCAGCAGTTACCGGGGGAACACCGGGGAGCTGTTTTTT

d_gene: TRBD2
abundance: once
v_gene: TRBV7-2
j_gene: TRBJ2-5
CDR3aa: CASSSSSGRQTQYF
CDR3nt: TGTGCCAGCAGCTCCTCTAGCGGGAGACAGACCCAGTACTTC

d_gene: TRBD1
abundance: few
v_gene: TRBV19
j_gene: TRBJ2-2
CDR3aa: CASSTGQGHTGELFF
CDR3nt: TGTGCCAGTAGTACTGGACAGGGCCACACCGGGGAGCTGTTTTTT

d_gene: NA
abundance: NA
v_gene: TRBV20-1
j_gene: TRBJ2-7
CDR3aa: CSASRGEQYF
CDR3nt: TGCAGTGCCTCCCGGGGCGAGCAGTACTTC

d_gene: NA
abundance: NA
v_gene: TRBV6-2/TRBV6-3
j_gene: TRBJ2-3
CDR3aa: CASSYPVTDTQYF
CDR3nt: TGTGCCAGCAGTTACCCTGTCACAGATACGCAGTATTTT

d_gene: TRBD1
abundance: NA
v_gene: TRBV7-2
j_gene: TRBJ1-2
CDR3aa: CASRDRASNYGYTF
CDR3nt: TGTGCCAGCAGGGACAGGGCCTCTAACTATGGCTACACCTTC

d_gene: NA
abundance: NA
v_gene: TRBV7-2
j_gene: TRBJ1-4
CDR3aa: CASSLVPGTNEKLFF
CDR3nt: TGTGCCAGCAGCTTAGTTCCAGGAACTAATGAAAAACTGTTTTTT

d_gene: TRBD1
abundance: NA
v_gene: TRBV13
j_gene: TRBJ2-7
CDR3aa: CASSHTGEEQYF
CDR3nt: TGTGCCAGCAGCCATACAGGGGAGGAGCAGTACTTC

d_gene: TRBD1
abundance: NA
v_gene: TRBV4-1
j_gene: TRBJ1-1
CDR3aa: CASSQGGQGRTEAFF
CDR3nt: TGCGCCAGCAGCCAGGGGGGACAGGGTCGGACTGAAGCTTTCTTT

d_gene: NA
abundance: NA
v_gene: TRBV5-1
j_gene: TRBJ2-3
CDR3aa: CASSATEADTQYF
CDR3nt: TGCGCCAGCAGCGCAACTGAGGCAGATACGCAGTATTTT

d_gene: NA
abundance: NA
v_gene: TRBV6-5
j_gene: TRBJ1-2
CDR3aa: CASSPQGGAPYGYTF
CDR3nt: TGTGCCAGCAGTCCCCAAGGGGGGGCGCCGTATGGCTACACCTTC

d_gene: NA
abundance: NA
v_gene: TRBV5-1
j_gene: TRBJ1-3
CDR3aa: CASSLVTSSGNTIYF
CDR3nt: TGCGCCAGCAGCTTGGTTACTTCAAGCGGAAACACCATATATTTT

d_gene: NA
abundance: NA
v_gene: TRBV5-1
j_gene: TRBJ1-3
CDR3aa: CASGQGPGNTIYF
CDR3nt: TGCGCCAGCGGGCAGGGGCCTGGAAACACCATATATTTT

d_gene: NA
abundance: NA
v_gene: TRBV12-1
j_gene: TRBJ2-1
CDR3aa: CASSPKGQREYNEQFF
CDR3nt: TGTGCCAGCAGCCCAAAGGGGCAGCGGGAGTACAATGAGCAGTTCTTC